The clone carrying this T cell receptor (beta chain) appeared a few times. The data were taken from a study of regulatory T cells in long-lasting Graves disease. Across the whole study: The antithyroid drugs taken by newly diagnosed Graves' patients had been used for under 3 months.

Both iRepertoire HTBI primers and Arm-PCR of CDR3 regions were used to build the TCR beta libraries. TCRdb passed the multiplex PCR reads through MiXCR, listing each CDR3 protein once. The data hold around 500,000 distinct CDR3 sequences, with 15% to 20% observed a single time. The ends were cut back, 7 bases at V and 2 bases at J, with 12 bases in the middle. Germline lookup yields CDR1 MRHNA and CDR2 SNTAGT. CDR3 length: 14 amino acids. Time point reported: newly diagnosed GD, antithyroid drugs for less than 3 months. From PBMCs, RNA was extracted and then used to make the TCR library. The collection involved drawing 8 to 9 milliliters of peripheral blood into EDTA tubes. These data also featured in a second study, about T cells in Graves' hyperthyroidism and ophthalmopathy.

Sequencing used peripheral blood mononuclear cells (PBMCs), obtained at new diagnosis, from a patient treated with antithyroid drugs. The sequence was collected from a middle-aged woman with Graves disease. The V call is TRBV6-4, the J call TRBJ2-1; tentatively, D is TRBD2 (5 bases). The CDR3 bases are TGTGCCAGCACCCCCCCGGGGACCTACAATGAGCAGTTCTTC. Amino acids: CASTPPGTYNEQFF.